The T cell receptor beta chain under discussion was sequenced for a study of cytomegalovirus exposure and HLA in healthy donors. Regarding the study as a whole: Per a later analysis, 18,000 or so TCR beta sequences showed association with HLA alleles at 0.05 false discovery rate. Follow-up analysis later connected one missense variant in DCLRE1C with trimming of TCR beta V- and J-genes.

Concerning this clone itself: Its antigen is currently unknown.

CDR3 length: 13 residues. Germline V gene sequence: CDR1 ENHRY, CDR2 SYGVKD. With 11 bases clipped from V and 3 bases from J, the junction kept 10 bases outside the gene matches. Researchers ran the PCR with 60 Vbeta and 13 Jbeta primers. Using immunoSEQ multiplex PCR, the repertoire was profiled, and TCRdb retains in-frame clones only, with some absent. The table records roughly 120,000 clones, about 72% of them present only once. This receptor was identified in a young man in good health and CMV-seropositive. The chain joins TRBV10-3 to TRBJ2-7; TRBD2 matches at 7 bases. Sample: PBMCs. The CDR3 DNA reads as TGTGCCGGAATTAGCGGGTTCATCTACGAGCAGTACTTC. Protein: CAGISGFIYEQYF.